The present T cell receptor beta chain was sequenced within a study of blood T cell repertoires in COVID-19. Study at large: The United States, Italy and Spain supplied acute and convalescent COVID-19 samples. PBMCs, B-cell-depleted T cells, or T cells provided the cDNA or gDNA that made up the material.

Enrollment of patients from Seattle took place during active infection, with longitudinal follow-up. Per the original data handling: Amplification with reference gene primers provided the estimates of nucleated cell counts. Assay: immunoSEQ multiplex PCR; the TCRdb copy retains only in-frame clones and omits some. The V and J calls and clone size come from that table; D and trimming were worked out from the DNA. Of about 250,000 clones listed, 86% are singletons. Trimming removed 2 bases from V and 0 bases from J, with 5 bases in between. Germline CDR1 is SGHRS and CDR2 is YFSETQ. The CDR3 has 13 residues.

The chain couples TRBV5-1 to TRBJ1-1; D remains ambiguous. The source is a woman older than 75 with COVID-19, enrolled during active disease. Sequencing was done on a sample of peripheral blood. CDR3 DNA sequence: TGCGCCAGCAGCTTTGGGCTGAACACTGAAGCTTTCTTT. Its translation is CASSFGLNTEAFF.